The following is a TCR beta chain sequence with its context. This sample was included in a study of shared clonotypes between healthy human individuals. This CDR3 contains 15 residues. The V gene end was trimmed by 8 bases and the J gene end by 2 bases; junction bases not matched to a gene: 9. The germline V gene has CDR1 SNHLY and CDR2 FYNNEI. Sequenced by immunoSEQ multiplex PCR; TCRdb stores in-frame clones only, minus some. Of 2 million to 2.5 million clones listed, 92% are singletons. The chain links TRBV2 to TRBJ2-1; 7 positions match TRBD1. The source material was naive CD4+ T cells from PBMCs. Subset described: CD45RA+ positively selected. The receptor's source is a young man in good health. Some clones in this sample may be carry-over from other donors' samples. As DNA, the CDR3 is TGTGCCAGCGCCCCCCGACAGGGACCCTACAATGAGCAGTTCTTC. Amino acid sequence: CASAPRQGPYNEQFF. The full variable domain, completed using reference TRBV2 and TRBJ2-1, is EPEVTQTPSHQVTQMGQEVILRCVPISNHLYFYWYRQILGQKVEFLVSFYNNEISEKSEIFDDQFSVERPDGSNFTLKIRSTKLEDSAMYFCASAPRQGPYNEQFFGPGTRLTVL.